This is a list of T cell receptor beta chains from one sample in a study of CD8 T cells in Susac syndrome. TCRdb reanalysed the immunoSEQ multiplex PCR reads using MiXCR and keeps one entry per CDR3 protein. Among about 400,000 distinct CDR3 sequences, around 85% were seen once, and the ten largest hold about 0.12%. The sequenced sample consisted of CD8+ T cells from PBMCs. The source is a human donor with multiple sclerosis. CDR3s include the opening cysteine and the closing phenylalanine or tryptophan. The order of the fields is CDR3 protein, CDR3 DNA, V gene, clone size, D gene, J gene. The D gene is left open where the match is weak. Size tells how often a clone was seen (once, few, many) or the class of an expanded clone, and some rows leave it out.

CDR3 protein: CSARDRAGGPHEQYF; CDR3 DNA: TGCAGTGCTAGAGATAGGGCGGGGGGGCCACACGAGCAGTACTTC; V gene: TRBV20-1; clone size: NA; D gene: TRBD2; J gene: TRBJ2-7
CDR3 protein: CASEYRGEAFF; CDR3 DNA: TGTGCCAGCGAATACAGGGGGGAAGCTTTCTTT; V gene: TRBV13; clone size: NA; D gene: TRBD1; J gene: TRBJ1-1
CDR3 protein: CASSPRDRTGETQYF; CDR3 DNA: TGTGCCAGCAGCCCAAGGGACAGGACCGGAGAGACCCAGTACTTC; V gene: TRBV7-9; clone size: NA; D gene: TRBD1; J gene: TRBJ2-5
CDR3 protein: CASSSTPPGSTDTQYF; CDR3 DNA: TGTGCCAGCAGTTCCACTCCCCCGGGGAGCACAGATACGCAGTATTTT; V gene: TRBV6-5; clone size: NA; D gene: NA; J gene: TRBJ2-3
CDR3 protein: CAWNHMNTEAFF; CDR3 DNA: TGTGCCTGGAACCACATGAACACTGAAGCTTTCTTT; V gene: TRBV30; clone size: NA; D gene: NA; J gene: TRBJ1-1
CDR3 protein: CASSGRRNAGELFF; CDR3 DNA: TGTGCCAGCAGCGGGAGGCGGAACGCCGGGGAGCTGTTTTTT; V gene: TRBV28; clone size: NA; D gene: TRBD2; J gene: TRBJ2-2
CDR3 protein: CAISVPEGADTYGSRYTF; CDR3 DNA: TGTGCCATCAGTGTCCCCGAGGGGGCGGACACCTATGGTTCAAGATACACCTTC; V gene: TRBV10-3; clone size: NA; D gene: TRBD1; J gene: TRBJ1-2
CDR3 protein: CASSRTSDRGPVEQYF; CDR3 DNA: TGTGCCAGCAGTAGAACTTCGGACAGGGGGCCTGTCGAGCAGTACTTC; V gene: TRBV28; clone size: NA; D gene: TRBD1; J gene: TRBJ2-7
CDR3 protein: CASSMGQAYGYTF; CDR3 DNA: TGCGCCAGCAGCATGGGACAGGCGTATGGCTACACCTTC; V gene: TRBV4-1; clone size: NA; D gene: TRBD1; J gene: TRBJ1-2
CDR3 protein: CASSGMRDSYNEQFF; CDR3 DNA: TGTGCCAGCAGTGGGATGCGGGACTCCTACAATGAGCAGTTCTTC; V gene: TRBV28; clone size: NA; D gene: NA; J gene: TRBJ2-1
CDR3 protein: CASSPGTAGSRYTF; CDR3 DNA: TGTGCCAGCAGCCCAGGGACGGCCGGGTCTCGCTACACCTTC; V gene: TRBV27; clone size: NA; D gene: NA; J gene: TRBJ1-2
CDR3 protein: CASSPGTTSNYGYTF; CDR3 DNA: TGTGCCAGCAGCCCCGGGACAACCTCTAACTATGGCTACACCTTC; V gene: TRBV6-1; clone size: NA; D gene: NA; J gene: TRBJ1-2
CDR3 protein: CSVDQEHQFTDTQYF; CDR3 DNA: TGCAGCGTTGATCAGGAACACCAATTTACCGATACGCAGTATTTT; V gene: TRBV29-1; clone size: NA; D gene: NA; J gene: TRBJ2-3
CDR3 protein: CSARDSSGSSTYNEQFF; CDR3 DNA: TGCAGTGCTAGAGATTCTAGCGGGAGTAGCACCTACAATGAGCAGTTCTTC; V gene: TRBV20-1; clone size: NA; D gene: TRBD2; J gene: TRBJ2-1
CDR3 protein: CASSRGGNNEQFF; CDR3 DNA: TGTGCCAGCAGTAGGGGAGGGAACAATGAGCAGTTCTTC; V gene: TRBV12-3/TRBV12-4; clone size: NA; D gene: TRBD2; J gene: TRBJ2-1
CDR3 protein: CASSGPIRTFWPGELFF; CDR3 DNA: TGTGCCAGCAGCGGACCGATAAGGACTTTTTGGCCCGGGGAGCTGTTTTTT; V gene: TRBV7-9; clone size: NA; D gene: NA; J gene: TRBJ2-2
CDR3 protein: CASSGQTGIRDGYTF; CDR3 DNA: TGTGCCAGCAGCGGACAAACAGGGATACGGGATGGCTACACCTTC; V gene: TRBV5-5; clone size: NA; D gene: NA; J gene: TRBJ1-2
CDR3 protein: CASSYTTGYGQPQHF; CDR3 DNA: TGTGCCAGCAGTTACACGACAGGGTACGGCCAGCCCCAGCATTTT; V gene: TRBV6-5; clone size: NA; D gene: TRBD1; J gene: TRBJ1-5
CDR3 protein: CASSEWAANTEAFF; CDR3 DNA: TGTGCCAGCAGTGAATGGGCAGCGAACACTGAAGCTTTCTTT; V gene: TRBV6-1; clone size: NA; D gene: NA; J gene: TRBJ1-1
CDR3 protein: CSVKPPGESYEQYF; CDR3 DNA: TGCAGTGTTAAGCCCCCAGGGGAATCCTACGAGCAGTACTTC; V gene: TRBV20-1; clone size: NA; D gene: NA; J gene: TRBJ2-7
CDR3 protein: CSVNPGRVFF; CDR3 DNA: TGCAGCGTTAATCCTGGAAGAGTTTTCTTT; V gene: TRBV29-1; clone size: NA; D gene: NA; J gene: TRBJ1-1
CDR3 protein: CSVLGGTTDTQYF; CDR3 DNA: TGCAGTGTTTTGGGCGGGACGACAGATACGCAGTATTTT; V gene: TRBV20-1; clone size: NA; D gene: NA; J gene: TRBJ2-3
CDR3 protein: CASSPLDRNQPQHF; CDR3 DNA: TGTGCCAGCAGTCCCCTTGACAGGAATCAGCCCCAGCATTTT; V gene: TRBV27; clone size: NA; D gene: NA; J gene: TRBJ1-5
CDR3 protein: CASSLSVQGAGQPQHF; CDR3 DNA: TGTGCCAGCAGTTTATCTGTGCAGGGGGCAGGCCAGCCCCAGCATTTT; V gene: TRBV27; clone size: NA; D gene: TRBD1; J gene: TRBJ1-5
CDR3 protein: CASSPGRDTEAFF; CDR3 DNA: TGTGCCAGCAGCCCCGGACGAGACACTGAAGCTTTCTTT; V gene: TRBV6-1; clone size: NA; D gene: NA; J gene: TRBJ1-1
CDR3 protein: CASSPRGESTDTQYF; CDR3 DNA: TGTGCCAGCAGCCCCAGGGGGGAAAGCACAGATACGCAGTATTTT; V gene: TRBV5-6; clone size: NA; D gene: NA; J gene: TRBJ2-3
CDR3 protein: CARWSSDANTIYF; CDR3 DNA: TGTGCCAGATGGAGCAGTGATGCGAACACCATATATTTT; V gene: TRBV2; clone size: NA; D gene: NA; J gene: TRBJ1-3
CDR3 protein: CSVDEGRDEQFF; CDR3 DNA: TGCAGCGTTGATGAGGGGAGGGATGAGCAGTTCTTC; V gene: TRBV29-1; clone size: NA; D gene: TRBD2; J gene: TRBJ2-1
CDR3 protein: CATSDFRYNEQFF; CDR3 DNA: TGTGCCACCAGTGATTTCCGTTACAATGAGCAGTTCTTC; V gene: TRBV24-1; clone size: NA; D gene: NA; J gene: TRBJ2-1
CDR3 protein: CASNRRDTEAFF; CDR3 DNA: TGTGCCAGTAATCGAAGGGACACTGAAGCTTTCTTT; V gene: TRBV19; clone size: NA; D gene: NA; J gene: TRBJ1-1
CDR3 protein: CASSWGAGSPYNEQFF; CDR3 DNA: TGTGCCAGCAGTTGGGGGGCGGGCTCGCCTTACAATGAGCAGTTCTTC; V gene: TRBV6-2/TRBV6-3; clone size: once; D gene: NA; J gene: TRBJ2-1
CDR3 protein: CASSLGDPGPRGHEQYF; CDR3 DNA: TGCGCCAGCAGCTTGGGGGACCCGGGTCCAAGGGGACACGAGCAGTACTTC; V gene: TRBV5-1; clone size: NA; D gene: NA; J gene: TRBJ2-7
CDR3 protein: CASRTLGGGAYEQYF; CDR3 DNA: TGTGCCAGCAGGACTCTTGGGGGAGGCGCCTACGAGCAGTACTTC; V gene: TRBV27; clone size: NA; D gene: NA; J gene: TRBJ2-7
CDR3 protein: CSAIDWQGRFGSYEQYF; CDR3 DNA: TGCAGTGCAATAGACTGGCAGGGGAGATTTGGGTCCTACGAGCAGTACTTC; V gene: TRBV20-1; clone size: NA; D gene: NA; J gene: TRBJ2-7
CDR3 protein: CASSMTSTGELFF; CDR3 DNA: TGTGCCAGCAGTATGACAAGTACCGGGGAGCTGTTTTTT; V gene: TRBV12-3/TRBV12-4; clone size: NA; D gene: NA; J gene: TRBJ2-2
CDR3 protein: CASSLDPDKPVCCRETQYF; CDR3 DNA: TGTGCCAGCAGCTTAGATCCCGACAAGCCGGTTTGCTGCCGAGAGACCCAGTACTTC; V gene: TRBV7-8; clone size: NA; D gene: NA; J gene: TRBJ2-5
CDR3 protein: CASRVGWSLNTEAFF; CDR3 DNA: TGTGCCAGCAGGGTAGGGTGGAGTTTGAACACTGAAGCTTTCTTT; V gene: TRBV6-5; clone size: NA; D gene: NA; J gene: TRBJ1-1
CDR3 protein: CSVRGGLSYEQYF; CDR3 DNA: TGCAGCGTCCGCGGGGGCCTCTCCTACGAGCAGTACTTC; V gene: TRBV29-1; clone size: once; D gene: NA; J gene: TRBJ2-7
CDR3 protein: CASSLSGQGAGQPQHF; CDR3 DNA: TGTGCCAGCAGTTTATCGGGACAGGGGGCGGGTCAGCCCCAGCATTTT; V gene: TRBV27; clone size: few; D gene: TRBD1; J gene: TRBJ1-5
CDR3 protein: CASSNSGLGGNTIYF; CDR3 DNA: TGTGCCAGCAGCAATTCGGGGCTGGGTGGAAACACCATATATTTT; V gene: TRBV9; clone size: NA; D gene: NA; J gene: TRBJ1-3
CDR3 protein: CSALGLKNTEAFF; CDR3 DNA: TGCAGTGCGCTGGGACTTAAGAACACTGAAGCTTTCTTT; V gene: TRBV20-1; clone size: NA; D gene: NA; J gene: TRBJ1-1
CDR3 protein: CASSQGDRGANQPQHF; CDR3 DNA: TGCGCCAGCAGCCAAGGGGACAGGGGGGCCAATCAGCCCCAGCATTTT; V gene: TRBV5-1; clone size: NA; D gene: TRBD1; J gene: TRBJ1-5
CDR3 protein: CASATGNHEQYF; CDR3 DNA: TGTGCCAGCGCGACAGGGAACCACGAGCAGTACTTC; V gene: TRBV27; clone size: NA; D gene: TRBD1; J gene: TRBJ2-7
CDR3 protein: CAWNWESTGELFF; CDR3 DNA: TGTGCCTGGAATTGGGAGAGCACCGGGGAGCTGTTTTTT; V gene: TRBV30; clone size: NA; D gene: NA; J gene: TRBJ2-2
CDR3 protein: CASSPDRYQPQHF; CDR3 DNA: TGTGCCAGCAGCCCCGACAGATATCAGCCCCAGCATTTT; V gene: TRBV6-2/TRBV6-3; clone size: NA; D gene: NA; J gene: TRBJ1-5
CDR3 protein: CASSYLGNNEQFF; CDR3 DNA: TGTGCCAGCAGCTACCTAGGGAACAATGAGCAGTTCTTC; V gene: TRBV5-6; clone size: NA; D gene: NA; J gene: TRBJ2-1
CDR3 protein: CAWRETGGEAFF; CDR3 DNA: TGTGCCTGGAGAGAGACAGGTGGGGAGGCTTTCTTT; V gene: TRBV30; clone size: NA; D gene: NA; J gene: TRBJ1-1
CDR3 protein: CASSTGAWKEKLFF; CDR3 DNA: TGTGCCAGCAGCACCGGGGCTTGGAAAGAAAAACTGTTTTTT; V gene: TRBV7-9; clone size: NA; D gene: NA; J gene: TRBJ1-4
CDR3 protein: CASGGQGETGELFF; CDR3 DNA: TGCGCCAGCGGCGGACAGGGGGAGACCGGGGAGCTGTTTTTT; V gene: TRBV4-1; clone size: NA; D gene: TRBD1; J gene: TRBJ2-2
CDR3 protein: CASSLTPAGGTEAFF; CDR3 DNA: TGTGCCAGCAGCTTGACTCCGGCAGGGGGCACTGAAGCTTTCTTT; V gene: TRBV5-4; clone size: NA; D gene: TRBD1; J gene: TRBJ1-1
CDR3 protein: CASSWGGPLYEQYF; CDR3 DNA: TGTGCCAGCAGTTGGGGGGGCCCGCTCTACGAGCAGTACTTC; V gene: TRBV27; clone size: NA; D gene: NA; J gene: TRBJ2-7
CDR3 protein: CASSLFYRGQADTQYF; CDR3 DNA: TGTGCCAGCAGTTTATTCTACAGGGGGCAGGCAGATACGCAGTATTTT; V gene: TRBV27; clone size: NA; D gene: TRBD1; J gene: TRBJ2-3
CDR3 protein: CASSVDGVGSSPLHF; CDR3 DNA: TGTGCCAGCAGCGTAGATGGGGTCGGCAGCTCACCCCTCCACTTT; V gene: TRBV9; clone size: once; D gene: NA; J gene: TRBJ1-6
CDR3 protein: CASSLDIHESSYNEQFF; CDR3 DNA: TGTGCCAGCAGCTTGGACATTCACGAGAGCTCCTACAATGAGCAGTTCTTC; V gene: TRBV7-2; clone size: NA; D gene: NA; J gene: TRBJ2-1
CDR3 protein: CASSPPGGTDTQYF; CDR3 DNA: TGTGCCAGCTCACCACCGGGGGGCACAGATACGCAGTATTTT; V gene: TRBV18; clone size: NA; D gene: NA; J gene: TRBJ2-3